Listed here are 20 T cell receptor beta chains from one sample, sequenced in a study of blood T cell repertoires in COVID-19. TCRdb's table, derived via immunoSEQ multiplex PCR, lists solely in-frame clones and lacks some. The table has 50,000 to 75,000 clones, roughly 85% seen once; the top ten hold approximately 3.5%. The sample taken for sequencing was peripheral blood. Receptors were obtained from a man in his 60s with acute or convalescent COVID-19.

This clone was observed a few times. The V gene is TRBV10-3, the J gene TRBJ1-2, with 7 bases that match TRBD1. The junction had 7 bases not matched to a gene; V was cut back by 4 bases and J by 5 bases. Germline CDR1 ENHRY, CDR2 SYGVKD. The CDR3 totals 14 residues. CDR3 sequence reads: CAISVGQPYYGYTF. CDR3 bases: TGTGCCATCAGTGTGGGACAGCCCTATTATGGCTACACCTTC.

V gene TRBV6-2 or TRBV6-3 combines with J gene TRBJ2-1, with 9 bases aligning to TRBD2. Germline-derived CDR1 and CDR2 are MNHEY and SVGEGT. Trimming took 6 bases from V and 4 from J; bases not matched to a gene: 4. The CDR3 covers 14 residues. CDR3 in DNA: TGTGCCAGCAGCCGACTAGCGGCATACAATGAGCAGTTCTTC. Its protein is CASSRLAAYNEQFF.

The chain combines TRBV3-1 (or the pseudogene TRBV3-2) with TRBJ1-4; D is unclear. CDR1 is LGHDT and CDR2 is YNNKEL in the germline V gene (reference sequence). The CDR3 runs to 16 residues. V was clipped by 3 bases and J by 1 base, with 12 bases between them. CDR3 sequence reads: CASSHSFGGTNEKLFF. For the CDR3, the DNA is TGTGCCAGCAGCCATAGCTTCGGAGGAACTAATGAAAAACTGTTTTTT.

CDR3: CASSLIGQGARVTYEQYF. CDR3 sequence (DNA): TGTGCCAGCAGTTTAATCGGACAGGGGGCAAGAGTCACCTACGAGCAGTACTTC. The gene calls are TRBV28 and TRBJ2-7, with 11 bases identical to TRBD1. Germline CDR1 and CDR2: MDHEN and SYDVKM. V lost 2 bases to trimming and J lost 2 bases; unmatched junction nucleotides: 11. The CDR3 covers 18 residues.

This chain joins TRBV4-3 and TRBJ1-3; no firm D call. Germline V gene data show CDR1 as LGHNA and CDR2 as YSLEER. With 0 bases removed from V and 4 bases from J, the gap between germline ends came to 10 bases. CDR3 size: 15 residues. The CDR3 sequence: CASSQDTRRGNTIYF. The CDR3 DNA is TGCGCCAGCAGCCAAGATACACGGAGAGGAAACACCATATATTTT.

The genes are TRBV19 and TRBJ2-2; D possibly corresponds to TRBD1 (6 bases). Deletions cut 6 bases from V and 6 bases from J, with 14 bases between. The germline V gene has CDR1 LNHDA and CDR2 SQIVND (reference sequence). The CDR3 length is 14 residues. In DNA form, the CDR3 reads TGTGCCAGTAGCACAGGGTGGTCCGCCGGGGAGCTGTTTTTT. This codes for CASSTGWSAGELFF. The complete variable domain, with remaining parts taken from reference TRBV19 and TRBJ2-2, reads DGGITQSPKYLFRKEGQNVTLSCEQNLNHDAMYWYRQDPGQGLRLIYYSQIVNDFQKGDIAEGYSVSREKKESFPLTVTSAQKNPTAFYLCASSTGWSAGELFFGEGSRLTVL.

The chain is built from TRBV9 and TRBJ1-3, with 7 nucleotides matching TRBD1. Germline V gives CDR1 SGDLS, CDR2 YYNGEE. The ends lost 4 bases at V and 0 bases at J; junction bases unmatched: 7. The CDR3 consists of 16 residues. CDR3 in DNA: TGTGCCAGCAGCATGGGACAGACCATCTCTGGAAACACCATATATTTT. Encoded protein: CASSMGQTISGNTIYF. The full variable domain, with the rest looked up from reference TRBV9 and TRBJ1-3, is DSGVTQTPKHLITATGQRVTLRCSPRSGDLSVYWYQQSLDQGLQFLIQYYNGEERAKGNILERFSAQQFPDLHSELNLSSLELGDSALYFCASSMGQTISGNTIYFGEGSWLTVV.

The rearrangement uses TRBV6-2 or TRBV6-3 and TRBJ2-5; D is perhaps TRBD1 (6 bases). The germline V gene encodes CDR1 MNHEY and CDR2 SVGEGT. V was cut by 4 bases and J by 6 bases, with 18 bases left in between. The CDR3 length is 15 residues. The CDR3 here is CASSSPWTDGKTQYF. In DNA form, the CDR3 reads TGTGCCAGCAGTTCTCCGTGGACAGACGGGAAGACCCAGTACTTC.

The V gene is TRBV7-2, the J gene TRBJ1-2; weak D call: TRBD1 (5 bases). Germline V gene data show CDR1 as SGHTA and CDR2 as FQGNSA. CDR3 size: 14 residues. The V gene lost 1 base and the J gene lost 1 base, with 7 bases spanning the gap. CDR3 coding DNA: TGTGCCAGCAGCTTAGAGGGGATTAACTATGGCTACACCTTC. This translates into CASSLEGINYGYTF.

The chain combines TRBV19 with TRBJ2-5; D is perhaps TRBD1 (7 bases). The CDR3 loop spans 15 amino acids. The germline V gene has CDR1 LNHDA and CDR2 SQIVND (reference sequence). The V gene lost 1 base and the J gene lost 4 bases, with 13 bases spanning the gap. CDR3 DNA sequence: TGTGCCAGTAGTATAGTGTTCCAGGGGGGAGAGACCCAGTACTTC. This codes for CASSIVFQGGETQYF. Full variable domain (missing parts from reference TRBV19 and TRBJ2-5): DGGITQSPKYLFRKEGQNVTLSCEQNLNHDAMYWYRQDPGQGLRLIYYSQIVNDFQKGDIAEGYSVSREKKESFPLTVTSAQKNPTAFYLCASSIVFQGGETQYFGPGTRLLVL.

This clone was counted a single time. The genes are TRBV6-4 and TRBJ2-2; TRBD1 is a possible D gene (5 bases). V lost 6 bases and J lost 4, with 9 bases in between. This CDR3 contains 13 residues. Germline V gene lookup returns CDR1 MRHNA and CDR2 SNTAGT. CDR3 protein: CASRGPFTGELFF. CDR3 coding DNA: TGTGCCAGCAGGGGGCCATTCACCGGGGAGCTGTTTTTT.

CDR3 DNA: TGTGCCATCGCCCCGCGGGCTAGCGATGGCACCGGGGAGCTGTTTTTT. Amino acids: CAIAPRASDGTGELFF. The chain uses TRBV10-3 and TRBJ2-2; TRBD2 is a possible D gene (6 bases). Trimming took 8 bases from V and 4 from J, leaving 20 bases between them. Germline V CDR1 and CDR2: ENHRY, SYGVKD. The CDR3 is 16 residues long.

The rearrangement uses TRBV9 and TRBJ2-3; no firm D call. This CDR3 is built from 12 residues. Germline V gene lookup returns CDR1 SGDLS and CDR2 YYNGEE. The V gene lost 0 bases and the J gene lost 4 bases, with 3 bases spanning the gap. The CDR3, as DNA: TGTGCCAGCAGCGTAGCAGCAGATACGCAGTATTTT. This encodes CASSVAADTQYF.

This clone was seen only once. This rearrangement joins TRBV30 to TRBJ1-1; TRBD1 might be the D (6 bases). V was shortened by 2 bases and J by 1 base, with 8 bases between the two germline ends. The length of the CDR3 is 13 residues. Germline assignment: CDR1 GTSNPN and CDR2 SVGIG (reference sequence). The CDR3 DNA follows: TGTGCCTGGAGTTGGGGGCGGAACACTGAAGCTTTCTTT. Amino acids: CAWSWGRNTEAFF.

The chain employs TRBV4-2 and TRBJ1-1; TRBD1 aligns across 11 bases. V was clipped by 1 base and J by 3 bases; unmatched bases: 10. This CDR3 has 18 residues. CDR1 LGHNA and CDR2 YNFKEQ come from the germline V gene. The CDR3 loop is CASSQVRDRGIRDTEAFF. The CDR3 bases are TGTGCCAGCAGCCAAGTACGGGACAGGGGGATTCGCGACACTGAAGCTTTCTTT.

This chain connects TRBV15 to TRBJ2-7; TRBD1 aligns across 7 bases. Germline trimming cut 1 base from V and 1 base from J; bases unmatched to any gene: 10. The CDR3 length is 17 residues. From germline, CDR1 is LNHNV and CDR2 YYDKDF (reference sequence). The CDR3, as DNA: TGTGCCACCAGCAGAGGAGCTAGGACAGGTGATTCCTACGAGCAGTACTTC. Amino acids: CATSRGARTGDSYEQYF.

The V and J genes are TRBV7-9 and TRBJ2-7, with 7 bases aligning to TRBD2. This CDR3 has 14 residues. Germline V lookup: CDR1 SEHNR, CDR2 FQNEAQ (reference sequence). Germline trimming cut 1 base from V and 6 bases from J; bases unmatched to any gene: 6. As DNA, the CDR3 is TGTGCCAGCAGCTTAGTGGCGGGAGAGGTCGAGCAGTACTTC. Amino acid sequence: CASSLVAGEVEQYF.

The CDR3 nucleotides are TGTGCCAGCAGTGACCAGCGAGGAGATACGCAGTATTTT. It encodes CASSDQRGDTQYF. The chain has TRBV6-4 and TRBJ2-3; D is ambiguous. V was trimmed by 2 bases and J by 5 bases, leaving 8 bases between them. CDR3 length equals 13 residues. Germline V gene lookup returns CDR1 MRHNA and CDR2 SNTAGT.

The V and J genes are TRBV28 and TRBJ2-7, with a tentative D call TRBD2 (6 bases). Germline V CDR1 and CDR2: MDHEN, SYDVKM. V was trimmed by 5 bases and J by 7 bases, leaving 9 bases between them. The CDR3 runs to 11 residues. CDR3 region: CASSVSGEQYF. The CDR3, as DNA: TGTGCCAGCAGTGTTAGCGGTGAGCAGTACTTC.

V usage is TRBV5-4 and J usage is TRBJ1-3; D gene ambiguous. Germline V gene data show CDR1 as SGHNT and CDR2 as YYREEE (reference sequence). The germline V and J ends were trimmed by 3 bases and 2 bases, with 9 bases remaining between them. The CDR3 has 14 residues. The CDR3 loop reads CASSSFGTGNTIYF. The DNA of the CDR3 is TGTGCCAGCAGCTCCTTCGGGACTGGAAACACCATATATTTT.